This T cell receptor (beta chain) was obtained from a study of T cell responses to AZD1222 COVID-19 vaccine. Turning to this clone: Its antigen is still unknown.

Study results and caveats: Nearly half of spike-specific TCRs reportedly go after variant regions that carry no mutations.

Trimming stripped 8 bases from V and 5 bases from J, with 12 bases between. Germline V CDR1 and CDR2: SNHLY, FYNNEI. The CDR3 loop spans 12 amino acids. Profiling relied on immunoSEQ multiplex PCR, and the TCRdb table lists in-frame clones only, not all of them. Of 100,000 to 150,000 clones in the sample, 94% were seen once. The V call is TRBV2, the J call TRBJ1-1; D not resolved. The sample was peripheral blood, taken on day 0 of AZD1222 vaccination. The receptor's source is an adult in good health. The CDR3 region has the DNA TGTGCCAGCTTGCCAGCCGGTACTGAAGCTTTCTTT. This codes for CASLPAGTEAFF.